This TCR beta chain is from a study of blood T cell repertoires in COVID-19. In this sample, this clone turned up once. This CDR3 comprises 13 residues. Germline V gene lookup returns CDR1 MDHEN and CDR2 SYDVKM. Losses at the gene ends were 9 bases for V and 3 bases for J; bases not matched to a gene: 7. The authors' processing: Reference gene primer amplification in the assay estimated nucleated cell counts. This table comes from immunoSEQ multiplex PCR, and its TCRdb copy is limited to in-frame clones, with some not included. The D gene and trimming were derived from the DNA, and the V and J assignments and clone size from that table. This repertoire shows about 250,000 clones, around nine tenths found once; its top ten account for 2.5% to 3.5%.

This rearrangement joins TRBV28 to TRBJ1-2; 7 bases agree with TRBD1. What was sequenced was PBMCs or T cells enriched from blood (not recorded which). This TCR came from a woman in her thirties or forties who had been exposed to COVID-19. CDR3 sequence reads: CASTQGRDYGYTF. For the CDR3, the DNA is TGTGCCAGTACACAGGGGAGAGACTATGGCTACACCTTC.